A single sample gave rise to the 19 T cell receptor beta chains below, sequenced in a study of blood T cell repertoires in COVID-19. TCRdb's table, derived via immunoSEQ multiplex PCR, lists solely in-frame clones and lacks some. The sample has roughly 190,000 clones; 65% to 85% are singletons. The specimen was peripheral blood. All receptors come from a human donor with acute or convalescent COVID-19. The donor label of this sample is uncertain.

The CDR3 loop is CASAAGGGSGGSYEQYF. Here the CDR3 DNA reads TGTGCCAGTGCGGCGGGAGGAGGGTCCGGGGGCTCCTACGAGCAGTACTTC. The genes are TRBV2 and TRBJ2-7, with TRBD2 identical over 8 bases. This CDR3 has 17 residues. The V gene end was trimmed by 9 bases and the J gene end by 0 bases; junction bases not matched to a gene: 16. CDR1 SNHLY and CDR2 FYNNEI come from the germline V gene.

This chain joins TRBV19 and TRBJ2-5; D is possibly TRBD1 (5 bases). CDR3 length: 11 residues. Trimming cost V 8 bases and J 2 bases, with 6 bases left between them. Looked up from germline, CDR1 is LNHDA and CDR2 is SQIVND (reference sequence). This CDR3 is CASAGQETQYF. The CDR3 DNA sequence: TGTGCCAGTGCAGGGCAAGAGACCCAGTACTTC.

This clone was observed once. The CDR3 region is CASSLALAIDTQYF. DNA for the CDR3: TGCGCCAGCAGCTTGGCCCTAGCGATAGATACGCAGTATTTT. The genes are TRBV5-1 and TRBJ2-3; possible D gene TRBD2, 6 bases. The CDR3 is made up of 14 amino acids. The ends were cut back, 0 bases at V and 5 bases at J, with 10 bases in the middle. Per the germline V gene, CDR1 is SGHRS and CDR2 is YFSETQ.

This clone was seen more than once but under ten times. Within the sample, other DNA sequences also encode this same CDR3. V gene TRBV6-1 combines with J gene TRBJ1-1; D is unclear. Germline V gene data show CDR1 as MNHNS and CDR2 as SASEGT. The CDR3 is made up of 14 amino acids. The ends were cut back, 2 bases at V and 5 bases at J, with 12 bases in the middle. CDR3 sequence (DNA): TGTGCCAGCAGTGAAAATCGGGGTGGAACTGAAGCTTTCTTT. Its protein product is CASSENRGGTEAFF.

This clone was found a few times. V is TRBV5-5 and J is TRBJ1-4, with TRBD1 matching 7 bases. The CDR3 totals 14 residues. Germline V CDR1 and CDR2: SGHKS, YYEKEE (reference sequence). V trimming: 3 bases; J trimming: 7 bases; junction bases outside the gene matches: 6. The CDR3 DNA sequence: TGTGCCAGCAGCTCGGGACAGATAGGTGAAAAACTGTTTTTT. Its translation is CASSSGQIGEKLFF.

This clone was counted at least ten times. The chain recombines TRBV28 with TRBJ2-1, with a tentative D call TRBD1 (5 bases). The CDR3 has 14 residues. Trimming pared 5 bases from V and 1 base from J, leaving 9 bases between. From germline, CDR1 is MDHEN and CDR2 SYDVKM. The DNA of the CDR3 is TGTGCCAGCAGTGGCAGGGTTTCCTACAATGAGCAGTTCTTC. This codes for CASSGRVSYNEQFF.

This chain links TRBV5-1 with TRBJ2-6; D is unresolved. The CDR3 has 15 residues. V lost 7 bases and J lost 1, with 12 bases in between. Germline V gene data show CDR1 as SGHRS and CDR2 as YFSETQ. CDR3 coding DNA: TGCGCCAGCCGGGTCGACGGATCTGGGGCCAACGTCCTGACTTTC. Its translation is CASRVDGSGANVLTF.

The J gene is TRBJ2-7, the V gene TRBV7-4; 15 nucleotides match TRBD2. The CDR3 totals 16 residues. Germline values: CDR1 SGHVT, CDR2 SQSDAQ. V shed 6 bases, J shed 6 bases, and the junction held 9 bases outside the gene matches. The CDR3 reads CASRNGLAGGPIEQYF. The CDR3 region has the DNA TGTGCCAGCAGAAACGGACTAGCGGGAGGGCCGATCGAGCAGTACTTC.

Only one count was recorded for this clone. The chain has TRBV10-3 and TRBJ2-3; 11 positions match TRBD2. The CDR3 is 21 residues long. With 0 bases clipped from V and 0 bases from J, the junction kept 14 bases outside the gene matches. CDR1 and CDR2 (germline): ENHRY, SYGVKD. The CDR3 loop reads CAISESRGSGRAFTSTDTQYF. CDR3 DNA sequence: TGTGCCATCAGTGAGTCGAGAGGTAGCGGGAGGGCTTTTACTAGCACAGATACGCAGTATTTT.

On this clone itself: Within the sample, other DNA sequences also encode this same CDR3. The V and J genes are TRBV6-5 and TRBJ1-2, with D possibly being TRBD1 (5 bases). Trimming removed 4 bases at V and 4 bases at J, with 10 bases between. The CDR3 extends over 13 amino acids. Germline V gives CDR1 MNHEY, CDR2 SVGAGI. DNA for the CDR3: TGTGCCAGCAGTTCTCAGGGAAGCTATGGCTACACCTTC. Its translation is CASSSQGSYGYTF.

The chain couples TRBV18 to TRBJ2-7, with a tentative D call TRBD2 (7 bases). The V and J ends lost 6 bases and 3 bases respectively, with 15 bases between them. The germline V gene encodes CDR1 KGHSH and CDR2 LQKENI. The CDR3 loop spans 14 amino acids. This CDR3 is CASSTGGPLYEQYF. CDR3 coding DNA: TGTGCCAGCTCTACCGGGGGGCCCCTCTACGAGCAGTACTTC.

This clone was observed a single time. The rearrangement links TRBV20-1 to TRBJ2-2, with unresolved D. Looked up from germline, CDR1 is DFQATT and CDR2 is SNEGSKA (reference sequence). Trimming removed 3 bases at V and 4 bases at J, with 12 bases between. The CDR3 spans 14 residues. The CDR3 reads CSASIPLGTGELFF. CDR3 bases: TGCAGTGCTAGTATTCCCCTCGGCACCGGGGAGCTGTTTTTT.

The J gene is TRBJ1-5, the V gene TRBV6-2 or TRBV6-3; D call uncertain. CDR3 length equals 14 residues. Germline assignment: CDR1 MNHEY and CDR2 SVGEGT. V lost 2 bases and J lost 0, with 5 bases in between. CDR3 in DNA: TGTGCCAGCAGTTACCCCGGTAGCAATCAGCCCCAGCATTTT. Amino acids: CASSYPGSNQPQHF.

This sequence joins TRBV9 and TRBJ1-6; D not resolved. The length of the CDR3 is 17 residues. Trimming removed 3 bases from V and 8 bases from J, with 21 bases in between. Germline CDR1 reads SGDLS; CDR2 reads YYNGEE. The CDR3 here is CASSATHQPSGDSPLHF. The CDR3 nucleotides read TGTGCCAGCAGCGCAACCCACCAACCTAGCGGAGATTCACCCCTCCACTTT.

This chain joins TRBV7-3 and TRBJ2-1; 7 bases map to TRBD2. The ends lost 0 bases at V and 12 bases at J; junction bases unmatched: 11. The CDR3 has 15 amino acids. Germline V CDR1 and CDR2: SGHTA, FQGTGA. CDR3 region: CASSLTGGGRRGQFF. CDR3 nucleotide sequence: TGTGCCAGCAGCTTAACCGGCGGCGGGAGACGCGGGCAGTTCTTC.

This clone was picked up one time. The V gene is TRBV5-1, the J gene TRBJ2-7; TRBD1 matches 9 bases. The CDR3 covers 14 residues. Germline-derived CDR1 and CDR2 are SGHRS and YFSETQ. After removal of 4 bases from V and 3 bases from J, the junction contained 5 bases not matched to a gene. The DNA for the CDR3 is TGCGCCAGCAGCATACAGACAGGGGGCTACGAGCAGTACTTC. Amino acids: CASSIQTGGYEQYF.

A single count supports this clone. Written as DNA, the CDR3 is TGCGCCAGCAGCTTGGAACTAGCGGGAGGCGAGCAGTACTTC. Protein sequence: CASSLELAGGEQYF. The chain is built from TRBV5-1 and TRBJ2-7, with 12 bases fitting TRBD2. The germline V gene encodes CDR1 SGHRS and CDR2 YFSETQ. J was trimmed by 6 bases and V by 0 bases; bases with no gene match: 1. The CDR3 length is 14 residues.

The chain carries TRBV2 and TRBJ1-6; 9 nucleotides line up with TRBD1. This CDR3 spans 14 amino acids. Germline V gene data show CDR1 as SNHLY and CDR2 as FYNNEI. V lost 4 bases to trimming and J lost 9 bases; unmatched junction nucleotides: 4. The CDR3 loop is CASSGQGGGSPLHF. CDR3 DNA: TGTGCCAGCAGTGGACAGGGGGGAGGTTCACCCCTCCACTTT.

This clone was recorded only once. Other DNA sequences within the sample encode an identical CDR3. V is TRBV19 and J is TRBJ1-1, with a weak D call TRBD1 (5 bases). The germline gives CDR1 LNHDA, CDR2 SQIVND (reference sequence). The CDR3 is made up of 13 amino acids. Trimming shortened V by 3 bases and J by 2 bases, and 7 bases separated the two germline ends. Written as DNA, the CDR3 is TGTGCCAGTAGTATGACAGTAAACACTGAAGCTTTCTTT. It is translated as CASSMTVNTEAFF.